The present TCR beta chain was sequenced within a study of T cell responses to AZD1222 COVID-19 vaccine. Findings of the study overall: In the spike-specific TCR repertoire, nearly half reportedly target unmutated variant regions. Once two AZD1222 doses were given, Spike-specific TCR breadth and depth went up. Scientists sampled the repertoires only once the peak T cell response had passed. Across the whole spike, CD4 TCRs peaked at regions 160-218 and 743-854.

Regarding this clone: Its antigen is undetermined.

The CDR3 length is 18 residues. J lost 2 bases, V lost 0 bases, and 8 bases had no gene match. Germline CDR1 is SGDLS and CDR2 is YYNGEE. Assay used: immunoSEQ multiplex PCR; TCRdb lists only in-frame clones, some missing. The data hold 150,000 or so clones, with about 92% observed a single time. The V and J genes are TRBV9 and TRBJ2-1; TRBD2 aligns across 10 bases. Sample: peripheral blood, taken on day 0 of MenACWY control vaccination. The TCR sequence derives from an adult in good health. CDR3 protein: CASSVDGRLAGAYNEQFF. The CDR3 nucleotides are TGTGCCAGCAGCGTAGACGGTCGGCTAGCGGGGGCCTACAATGAGCAGTTCTTC.